This TCR beta chain came from a study of blood T cell repertoires in COVID-19. The repertoire was sequenced with immunoSEQ multiplex PCR; TCRdb's copy has only in-frame clones and lacks some. The sample yields roughly 300,000 clones, about 89% seen once. The CDR3 extends over 15 amino acids. Trimming took off 1 base at V and 4 bases at J, with 11 bases between the two ends. Germline-derived CDR1 and CDR2 are MNHEY and SMNVEV (reference sequence). The TCR was taken from a man aged 18 to 29 who had recovered from COVID-19. The specimen was peripheral blood. This chain joins TRBV27 and TRBJ1-5, with D perhaps matching TRBD1 (5 bases). Here the CDR3 DNA reads TGTGCCAGCAGTTTATTAGGGGAACGGAATCAGCCCCAGCATTTT. Translation: CASSLLGERNQPQHF.